This T cell receptor (beta chain) is drawn from a study of T cell responses to AZD1222 COVID-19 vaccine. Overall study findings and caveats: Dominant CD4 TCR responses targeted spike regions 160-218 and 743-854. Compared with day 0, the breadth and depth of the Spike-specific TCR repertoire rose significantly after two doses of AZD1222. The study sampled repertoires only after the peak T cell response.

Using immunoSEQ multiplex PCR, the repertoire was profiled, and TCRdb retains in-frame clones only, with some absent. This table holds about 150,000 clones, less than 90% found once. Of note for this clone: The target antigen is unknown.

This CDR3 has 13 residues. Trimming took 2 bases from V and 3 from J, leaving 8 bases between them. The germline CDR1 and CDR2 sequences are MNHEY and SMNVEV (reference sequence). This chain joins TRBV27 and TRBJ2-7, with D unresolved. The material was peripheral blood, obtained on day 0 of MenACWY control vaccination. This receptor was taken from an adult in good health. CDR3 loop: CASSLEVSYEQYF. The DNA for the CDR3 is TGTGCCAGCAGTTTAGAGGTTAGCTACGAGCAGTACTTC.